These 16 T cell receptor beta chains originate from one sample sequenced in a study of blood T cell repertoires in COVID-19. Repertoires were generated with immunoSEQ multiplex PCR, while TCRdb's copy carries only in-frame clones and drops some. This table holds over 100,000 clones, about 89% found once. Sequenced: peripheral blood. The receptors come from a man aged 35 to 55 with acute or convalescent COVID-19.

This clone was seen a single time. This chain joins TRBV7-6 and TRBJ1-1; D may be TRBD1 (5 bases). The CDR3 has 15 residues. Trimming removed 5 bases at V and 0 bases at J, with 13 bases between. Germline V CDR1 and CDR2: SGHVS, FNYEAQ. CDR3 nucleotide sequence: TGTGCCAGCAGCCCACAGGAAGCCATGAACACTGAAGCTTTCTTT. Amino acid sequence: CASSPQEAMNTEAFF.

The J gene is TRBJ1-1, the V gene TRBV4-3; D is possibly TRBD1 (5 bases). Per germline, CDR1 LGHNA and CDR2 YSLEER. V lost 0 bases to trimming and J lost 3 bases, with 11 bases between them. This CDR3 contains 15 residues. Here the CDR3 reads CASSQDGRGDTEAFF. The CDR3 nucleotides are TGCGCCAGCAGCCAAGATGGGCGGGGGGACACTGAAGCTTTCTTT.

The J gene is TRBJ1-4, the V gene TRBV5-4, with 9 bases matching TRBD1. Germline V lookup: CDR1 SGHNT, CDR2 YYREEE (reference sequence). The CDR3 covers 15 residues. V lost 3 bases, J lost 2 bases, and 2 bases stayed unmatched. CDR3 sequence (DNA): TGTGCCAGCAGCTACGACAGGGGGACTAATGAAAAACTGTTTTTT. It translates to CASSYDRGTNEKLFF.

The V gene is TRBV29-1, the J gene TRBJ2-7; the match to TRBD1 covers 7 bases. V shed 6 bases, J shed 2 bases, and the junction held 7 bases outside the gene matches. The CDR3 has 13 amino acids. The germline V gene has CDR1 SQVTM and CDR2 ANQGSEA. CDR3 region: CSVFLGQTYEQYF. The CDR3 DNA follows: TGCAGCGTATTCCTGGGACAGACCTACGAGCAGTACTTC.

CDR3 sequence: CASSPLARQGPTGELFF. Here the CDR3 DNA reads TGTGCCAGCAGCCCTCTCGCTCGGCAGGGGCCCACCGGGGAGCTGTTTTTT. The V gene is TRBV3-1 (or the pseudogene TRBV3-2), the J gene TRBJ2-2; D may be TRBD1 (6 bases). The CDR3 spans 17 residues. V gave up 4 bases and J gave up 4 bases, with 19 bases separating them. Germline loops: CDR1 LGHDT, CDR2 YNNKEL (reference sequence).

The rearrangement joins TRBV5-6 to TRBJ1-5; 9 bases are shared with TRBD1. V lost 4 bases and J lost 5; bases outside the gene matches: 1. Per the germline V gene, CDR1 is SGHDT and CDR2 is YYEEEE. This CDR3 is built from 13 residues. The CDR3 coding sequence is TGTGCCAGCAGCCGGGACAGGGATCAGCCCCAGCATTTT. As protein: CASSRDRDQPQHF.

The chain has TRBV18 and TRBJ2-3, with TRBD1 matching 8 bases. There are 14 residues in the CDR3. Per germline, CDR1 KGHSH and CDR2 LQKENI. With V trimmed by 4 bases and J by 7 bases, 7 bases remained unmatched. In nucleotides, the CDR3 is TGTGCCAGCTCACGCGGACAGGGCGGGAATACGCAGTATTTT. Amino acid sequence: CASSRGQGGNTQYF.

The chain combines TRBV6-2 or TRBV6-3 with TRBJ2-6, with D perhaps matching TRBD1 (5 bases). Germline V gives CDR1 MNHEY, CDR2 SVGEGT. CDR3 length: 15 residues. V lost 6 bases and J 2 bases, leaving 11 bases between the germline ends. The CDR3 region has the DNA TGTGCCAGCAGCCAACAGGATCCTGGGGCCAACGTCCTGACTTTC. It specifies CASSQQDPGANVLTF.

This chain links TRBV4-2 with TRBJ2-7, with 7 bases identical to TRBD2. The trim removed 3 bases at V and 5 bases at J, leaving 16 bases unmatched. The CDR3 runs to 17 residues. Germline CDR1 and CDR2: LGHNA and YNFKEQ. In DNA, the CDR3 is TGTGCCAGCAGCCAGGACGCCGGGACTACCCTGGGGAACGAGCAGTACTTC. Translating gives CASSQDAGTTLGNEQYF.

The chain recombines TRBV4-1 with TRBJ1-5; no definite D call. The CDR3 is 15 amino acids. V lost 0 bases to trimming and J lost 5 bases, with 11 bases between them. Germline V lookup: CDR1 MGHRA, CDR2 YSYEKL. The CDR3 here is CASSQDSGSDQPQHF. The CDR3 DNA reads TGCGCCAGCAGCCAAGATTCAGGCTCGGATCAGCCCCAGCATTTT.

The chain has TRBV11-2 and TRBJ2-5; 10 bases match TRBD1. The J call may be wrong; the DNA end is better matched by TRBJ2-7. Germline V gene lookup returns CDR1 SGHAT and CDR2 FQNNGV. The CDR3 is made up of 16 amino acids. CDR3: CASSLVGQGHSYEQYF. Written as DNA, the CDR3 is TGTGCCAGCAGCCTTGTGGGACAGGGGCACTCCTACGAGCAGTACTTC.

V gene TRBV19 combines with J gene TRBJ2-1; the D is unclear. The CDR3 runs 13 residues. Germline V CDR1 and CDR2: LNHDA, SQIVND (reference sequence). With 3 bases removed from V and 4 bases from J, the gap between germline ends came to 7 bases. CDR3 nucleotide sequence: TGTGCCAGTAGTATGGGCAGATACAATGAGCAGTTCTTC. Translated: CASSMGRYNEQFF.

This chain joins TRBV4-3 and TRBJ1-1; D unclear. CDR1 LGHNA and CDR2 YSLEER come from the germline V gene. The CDR3 contains 13 residues. V was trimmed by 4 bases and J by 3 bases, leaving 9 bases between them. Here the CDR3 reads CASSPTDYTEAFF. Here the CDR3 DNA reads TGCGCCAGCAGCCCTACCGACTACACTGAAGCTTTCTTT.

J is TRBJ1-1 and V is TRBV12-3 or TRBV12-4; tentatively, D is TRBD1 (6 bases). The CDR3 has 12 residues. V dropped 6 bases and J dropped 7 bases, with 12 bases sitting between them. In DNA form, the CDR3 reads TGTGCCAGCAGCTCCGACAGGTATGAAGCTTTCTTT. It is translated as CASSSDRYEAFF.

The V gene is TRBV6-1, the J gene TRBJ2-3; 9 nucleotides match TRBD2. J gave up 5 bases and V 3 bases, and 6 bases lay outside the gene matches. Germline V gene sequence: CDR1 MNHNS, CDR2 SASEGT. This CDR3 has 15 residues. The CDR3 protein is CASSEGGRGRDTQYF. CDR3 bases: TGTGCCAGCAGTGAGGGCGGGAGGGGGAGAGATACGCAGTATTTT.

The V gene is TRBV3-1 (or the pseudogene TRBV3-2), the J gene TRBJ2-7; D is ambiguous. The CDR3 runs to 14 residues. CDR1 and CDR2 (germline): LGHDT, YNNKEL (reference sequence). With 3 bases removed from V and 3 bases from J, the gap between germline ends came to 12 bases. Here the CDR3 reads CASSHNGGVYEQYF. CDR3 DNA: TGTGCCAGCAGCCATAATGGCGGAGTCTACGAGCAGTACTTC.